This TCR beta chain was captured by sequencing in a study of beta chain features in type 1 diabetes. As for the study in general: Patients looked much like healthy donors when it came to age, gender and cell yields.

CDR3 length: 14 amino acids. The V gene lost 2 bases and the J gene lost 5 bases, with 15 bases spanning the gap. Germline V gives CDR1 GTSNPN, CDR2 SVGIG (reference sequence). This clone was seen a handful of times. Expressed TCRB transcripts got sequenced, as all isolated RNA was reverse transcribed. Sequencing was performed with immunoSEQ multiplex PCR; in TCRdb, only in-frame clones are kept and a portion is missing. The repertoire holds about 210,000 clones, with approximately 10% as singletons. Naive, central memory, regulatory and stem cell-like memory cells within the CD4+ compartment were sorted using CD45RO/CCR7/CD25/CD127/CD95/CD27.

The sequence derives from a man aged 18-30 years in good health. The sequencing sample was made of central memory CD4+ T cells from blood. The chain recombines TRBV30 with TRBJ2-5, with D perhaps matching TRBD2 (5 bases). This CDR3 is CAWSILVGGETQYF. The CDR3, as DNA: TGTGCCTGGAGTATCTTGGTGGGCGGGGAGACCCAGTACTTC.